This T cell receptor (beta chain) was captured in a study of shared clonotypes between healthy human individuals (dated by TCRdb to 2020 to 2021). Context from the whole study: Two women and a few men aged 18 to 49 years were included in the cohort. Per donor, three plates each were used for CD4 naive and CD4 memory, two for CD8 naive, and one for CD8 memory. Blood TCR repertoires of about 5 healthy adults were deeply sequenced to estimate repertoire size and the extent of clonotype sharing between individuals. To increase sequencing depth and limit assay-specific biases, TCR repertoire library preparation and sequencing were carried out by different laboratories using diverse techniques. Each donor's leukapheresis produced roughly between roughly 0.85 and 9 billion PBMCs. Findings and caveats that apply to the study as a whole: Rarefaction of sorted-subset datasets indicated incomplete sequencing despite the large sequencing depth. Pairwise subsampling indicated that sequencing depth was expected to affect the degree of clonotype sharing among donors. Naive subsets generally had larger estimated clonotype richness than memory subsets. The small number of donors limited the genetic and exposure-history diversity represented. Across several donors, around 5% of naive CD4, approximately 4% of naive CD8, 2% to 2.5% of memory CD4, and around 0.4% of memory CD8 clonotypes were shared. Higher generation probabilities were observed for clonotypes shared by all four sorted-subset donors than for non-shared clonotypes. Sampling was restricted to blood, and TCR repertoires in tissues likely differ from the TCR repertoires found in blood.

Note on this clone: Its target antigen remains unknown. Per-base quality was not reported, and no clone a single base away is much larger than it.

The trim is 0 bases for V and 9 bases for J, with a gap of 19 bases between the germline ends. The germline V gene supplies CDR1 SGHRS and CDR2 YFSETQ. The CDR3 contains 15 residues, cysteine and phenylalanine counted. The CDR3 DNA has 45 bases and is translated from base 1. Using the deep immunoSEQ assay, multiplex PCR amplified TCR CDR3 regions from genomic DNA. For each cell subset, the extracted genomic DNA was distributed evenly across all wells of several immunoSEQ 96-well plates, and each plate served as one replicate. For sorted subsets, around 200 ng genomic DNA, equal to 25,000 to 35,000 T cell genomes, was loaded into each replicate PCR. Purified libraries were quantified with a Qubit 3.0 fluorometer, sized on a Bioanalyzer 2100, and re-quantified with the KAPA Library Quantification kit. A separate single-read 150-cycle Illumina NextSeq 550 flow cell was used to sequence each immunoSEQ 96-well plate. In the source study's methods: Because the immunoSEQ output held only junctional sequences and lacked quality scores, the filtering could not match the filtering applied to full-length reads. To assign V/J genes and CDR3, sequences were annotated using PyIR, a Python wrapper for IgBLAST v1.9, with IMGT germline references. Any read was removed if the V/J assignment was weak (E-value above 1e-6), the CDR3 was missing, or the read contained stop codons, out-of-frame junctions, or ambiguous translated residues. V3J clonotypes were defined by identical inferred V gene, J gene, and CDR3 amino acid sequence. To compute the percentage overlap between repertoires, the number of shared unique clonotypes was divided by the size of the smaller repertoire. Repertoire richness was assessed with RTK rarefaction, the Chao1 estimator, and Recon v2.1 estimates of unobserved clonotypes. Generation probabilities were computed with OLGA for all TCRbeta clonotypes obtained by the gDNA method from a handful of donors. TCRdb holds this immuneACCESS table with in-frame rearrangements only. Some clones are missing; in checked studies, unresolved V genes explain under half, and the rest has no known cause. V and J calls and clone size are given by that table; D and trimming were obtained from the DNA. For this sample there are over a million clones; about 84% appear just once. Jointly, the top ten make up roughly 0.62% of the sample.

Healthy HIV-negative adults with no recently reported acute infections or vaccinations were included as donors. Only Caucasian adults living in Nashville, Tennessee, USA were represented among the donors. CD4+ T cells were enriched by magnetic negative selection, after which naive cells were positively selected on CD45RA and the negative fraction was taken as the memory subset. Blood was collected by leukapheresis, and PBMCs were isolated by Ficoll-Histopaque density gradient centrifugation and then cryopreserved in liquid nitrogen vapor phase. Analytical flow cytometry was used to check the purity and quantity of each magnetically sorted T cell population. From each sorted fraction, genomic DNA was isolated and quantified by UV absorbance on a Nanodrop 2000c.

Recombination joined TRBV5-1 with TRBJ2-7, and possibly TRBD1, on 7 matching bases. This clonotype was sampled from a man aged 18 to 35 in good health. Some clones in this sample may be carry-over from other donors' samples. Sequenced input: memory CD4+ T cells from PBMCs. The label giving this sample's cell subset or site can be read as: CD45RA-negative fraction. CDR3 loop: CASSLGGTDSYGQYF. The sequenced DNA is TGCGCCAGCAGCTTGGGCGGGACAGACTCCTATGGGCAGTACTTC.